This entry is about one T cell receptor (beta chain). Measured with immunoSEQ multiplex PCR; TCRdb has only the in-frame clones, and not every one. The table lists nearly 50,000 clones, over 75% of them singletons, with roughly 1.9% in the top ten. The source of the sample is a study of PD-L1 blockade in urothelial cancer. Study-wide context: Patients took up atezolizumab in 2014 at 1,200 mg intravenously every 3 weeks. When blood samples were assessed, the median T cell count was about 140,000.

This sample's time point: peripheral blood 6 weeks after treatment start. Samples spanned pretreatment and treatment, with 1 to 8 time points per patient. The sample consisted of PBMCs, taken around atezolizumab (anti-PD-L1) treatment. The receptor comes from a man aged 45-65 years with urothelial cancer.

As DNA, the CDR3 is TGCGCCAGCAGCCAAACTAGCGGTCCCTACGAGCAGTACTTC. Translating it yields CASSQTSGPYEQYF. The V gene is TRBV4-1, the J gene TRBJ2-7; 8 bases map to TRBD2. The CDR3 is made up of 14 amino acids. The V gene's germline CDR1 is MGHRA and CDR2 YSYEKL. The V gene end was trimmed by 2 bases and the J gene end by 2 bases; junction bases not matched to a gene: 2.